This T cell receptor (beta chain) was identified in a study of CD8 T cells in ankylosing spondylitis. TCRdb re-called the 5' RACE reads with MiXCR, one entry per CDR3 protein. The sample includes 30,000 to 45,000 distinct CDR3 sequences, more than 9.5% of them seen just once. This receptor was identified in a male donor with ankylosing spondylitis. The sequencing sample was made of synovial fluid, either unsorted or a sorted T cell fraction (not recorded which).

CDR3 nucleotides: TGTGCCAGCGCCAGGGAAGTACAGTCACCCCTCCACTTT. It codes for CASAREVQSPLHF. The V gene is TRBV11-3, the J gene TRBJ1-6; D may be TRBD1 (5 bases). Trimming stripped 8 bases from V and 10 bases from J, with 15 bases between. CDR3 length: 13 residues. CDR1 and CDR2 (germline): SGHNT, YENEEA.